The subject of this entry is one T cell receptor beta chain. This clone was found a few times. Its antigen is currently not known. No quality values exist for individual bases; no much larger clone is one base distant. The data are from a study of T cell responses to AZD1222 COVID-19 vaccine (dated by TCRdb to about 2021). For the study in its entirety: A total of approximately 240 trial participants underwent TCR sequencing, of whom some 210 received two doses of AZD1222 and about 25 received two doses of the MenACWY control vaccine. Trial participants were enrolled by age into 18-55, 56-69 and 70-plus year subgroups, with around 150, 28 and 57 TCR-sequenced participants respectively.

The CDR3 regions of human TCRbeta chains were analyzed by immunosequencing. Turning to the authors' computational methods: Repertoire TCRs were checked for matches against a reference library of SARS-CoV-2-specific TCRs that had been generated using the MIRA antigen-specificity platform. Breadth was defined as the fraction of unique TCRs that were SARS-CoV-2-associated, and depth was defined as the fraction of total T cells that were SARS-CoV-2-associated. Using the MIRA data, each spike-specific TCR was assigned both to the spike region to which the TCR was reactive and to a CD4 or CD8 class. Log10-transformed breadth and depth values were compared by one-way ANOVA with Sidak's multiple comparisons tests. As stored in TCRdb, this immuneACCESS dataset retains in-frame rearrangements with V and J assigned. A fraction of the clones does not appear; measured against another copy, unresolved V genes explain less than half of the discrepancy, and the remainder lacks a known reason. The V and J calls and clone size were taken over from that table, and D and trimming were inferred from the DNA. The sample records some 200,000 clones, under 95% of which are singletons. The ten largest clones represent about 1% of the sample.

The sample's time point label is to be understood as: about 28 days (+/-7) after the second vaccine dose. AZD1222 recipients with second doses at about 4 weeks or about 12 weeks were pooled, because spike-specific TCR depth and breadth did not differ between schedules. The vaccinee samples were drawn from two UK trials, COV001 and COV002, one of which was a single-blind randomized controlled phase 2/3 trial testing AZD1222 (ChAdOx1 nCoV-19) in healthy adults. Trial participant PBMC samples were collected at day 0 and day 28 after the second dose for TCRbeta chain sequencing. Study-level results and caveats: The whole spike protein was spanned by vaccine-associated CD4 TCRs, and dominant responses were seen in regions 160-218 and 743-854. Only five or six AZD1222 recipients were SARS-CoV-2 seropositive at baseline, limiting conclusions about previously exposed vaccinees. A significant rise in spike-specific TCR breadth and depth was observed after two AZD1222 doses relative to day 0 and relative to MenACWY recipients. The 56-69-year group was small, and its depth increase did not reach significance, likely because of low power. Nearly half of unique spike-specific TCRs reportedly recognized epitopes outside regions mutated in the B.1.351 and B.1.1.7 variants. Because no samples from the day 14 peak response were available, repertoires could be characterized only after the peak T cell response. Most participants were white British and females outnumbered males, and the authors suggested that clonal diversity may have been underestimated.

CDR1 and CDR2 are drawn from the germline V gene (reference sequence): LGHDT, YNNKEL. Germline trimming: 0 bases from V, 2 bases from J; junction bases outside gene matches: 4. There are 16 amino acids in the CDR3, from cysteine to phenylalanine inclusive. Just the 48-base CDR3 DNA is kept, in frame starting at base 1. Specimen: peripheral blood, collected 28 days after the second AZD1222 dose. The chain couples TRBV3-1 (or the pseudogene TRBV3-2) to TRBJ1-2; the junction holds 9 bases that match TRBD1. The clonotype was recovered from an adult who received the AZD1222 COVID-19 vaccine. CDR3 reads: CASSQETGGRNYGYTF. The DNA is TGTGCCAGCAGCCAAGAAACAGGGGGCAGAAACTATGGCTACACCTTC.